The T cell receptor (beta chain) under discussion was sequenced for a study of T cells after yellow fever vaccination. For the study at large: Fractions of low cell number were prepared using SMART-Seq v4 Ultra Low Input.

Notes on this clonotype: The antigen is undetermined.

The TCR cDNA carried a universal primer site and UMIs from 5'RACE template switching. MiXCR, run by TCRdb on the 5' RACE reads, gives a single entry per CDR3 protein. The profile shows about 310,000 distinct CDR3 sequences, 3% to 4.5% of them singletons. Whole-study findings and limits: Secondary responses were weaker yet peaked faster, day 5 versus 15. Clones from primary vaccination mostly reappeared after the booster (about 97% CD4, around 90% CD8).

V dropped 0 bases and J dropped 2 bases, with 7 bases sitting between them. Germline CDR1 SEHNR, CDR2 FQNEAQ (reference sequence). The CDR3 loop spans 14 amino acids. The chain recombines TRBV7-9 with TRBJ2-5; no clear D. The sequences come from PBMCs, collected on the day of the yellow fever booster vaccination. The TCR sequence derives from a young man who received the YFV17D yellow fever vaccine. CDR3 nucleotides: TGTGCCAGCAGCTTAGCGCAAGGGCAAGAGACCCAGTACTTC. Residues: CASSLAQGQETQYF.